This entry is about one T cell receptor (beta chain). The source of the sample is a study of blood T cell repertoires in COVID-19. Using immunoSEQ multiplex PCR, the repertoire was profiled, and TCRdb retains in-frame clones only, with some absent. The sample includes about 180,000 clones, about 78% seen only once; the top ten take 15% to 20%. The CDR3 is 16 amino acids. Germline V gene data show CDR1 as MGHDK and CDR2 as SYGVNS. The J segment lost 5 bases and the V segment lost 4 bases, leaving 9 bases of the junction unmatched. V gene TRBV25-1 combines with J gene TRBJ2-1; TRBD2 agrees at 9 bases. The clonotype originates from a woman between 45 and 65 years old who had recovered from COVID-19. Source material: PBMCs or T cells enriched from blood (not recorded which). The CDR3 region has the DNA TGTGCCAGCAGTGGGGGTTCTAGCGGGATTCACAATGAGCAGTTCTTC. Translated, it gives CASSGGSSGIHNEQFF.